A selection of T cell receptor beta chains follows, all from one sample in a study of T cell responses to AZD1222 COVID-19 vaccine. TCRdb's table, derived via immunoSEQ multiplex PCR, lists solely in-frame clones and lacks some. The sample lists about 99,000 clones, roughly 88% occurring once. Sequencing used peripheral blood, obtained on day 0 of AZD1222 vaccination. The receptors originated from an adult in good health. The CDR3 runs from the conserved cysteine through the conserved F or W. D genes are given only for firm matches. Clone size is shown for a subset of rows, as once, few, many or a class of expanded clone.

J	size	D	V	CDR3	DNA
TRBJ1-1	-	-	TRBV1	CTSSQVPGAGNTEAFF	TGCACCAGCAGCCAAGTACCCGGCGCGGGGAACACTGAAGCTTTCTTT
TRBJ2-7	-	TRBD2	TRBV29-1	CSVSSGGAREQYF	TGCAGCGTTTCTAGCGGGGGGGCGAGGGAGCAGTACTTC
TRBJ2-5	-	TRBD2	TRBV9	CASSVGLAGGETQYF	TGTGCCAGCAGCGTCGGCCTAGCGGGGGGGGAGACCCAGTACTTC
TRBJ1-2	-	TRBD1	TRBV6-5	CASNLYRTGEYGYTF	TGTGCCAGCAACCTTTATCGGACAGGGGAATATGGCTACACCTTC
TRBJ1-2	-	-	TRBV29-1	CAVYAQGEANYGYTF	TGCGCCGTTTATGCGCAGGGCGAGGCAAACTATGGCTACACCTTC
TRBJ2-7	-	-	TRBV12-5	CASGLGGRDYEQYF	TGTGCTAGTGGTTTGGGGGGGCGCGACTACGAGCAGTACTTC
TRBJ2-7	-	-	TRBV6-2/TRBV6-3	CASSYGLDEQYF	TGTGCCAGCAGTTACGGTCTAGACGAGCAGTACTTC
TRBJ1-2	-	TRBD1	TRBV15	CATSSELGWDRSYGYTF	TGTGCCACCAGCAGCGAACTGGGGTGGGACAGAAGCTATGGCTACACCTTC
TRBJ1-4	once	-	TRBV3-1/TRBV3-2	CASSQTEAGAGKLFF	TGTGCCAGCAGCCAAACAGAGGCGGGGGCTGGAAAACTGTTTTTT
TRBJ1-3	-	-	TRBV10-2	CASRGSGNTIYF	TGCGCCAGCAGGGGATCTGGAAACACCATATATTTT
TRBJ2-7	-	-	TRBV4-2	CASSQDFLVYEQYF	TGTGCCAGCAGCCAAGATTTTCTTGTCTACGAGCAGTACTTC
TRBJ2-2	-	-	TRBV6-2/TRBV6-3	CASSYDENTGELFF	TGTGCCAGCAGTTACGACGAGAACACCGGGGAGCTGTTTTTT
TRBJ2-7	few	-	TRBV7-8	CASSFSQGTYEQYF	TGTGCCAGCAGCTTCAGTCAGGGAACCTACGAGCAGTACTTC
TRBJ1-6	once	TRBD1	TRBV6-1	CASSDEPQGAESPLHF	TGTGCCAGCAGTGATGAACCACAGGGGGCGGAATCACCCCTCCACTTT
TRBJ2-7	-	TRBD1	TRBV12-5	CASGPGSGTVSFYEQYF	TGTGCTAGTGGTCCCGGATCCGGGACAGTGTCCTTCTACGAGCAGTACTTC
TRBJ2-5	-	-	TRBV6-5	CASSYEGGRSRETQYF	TGTGCCAGCAGTTATGAGGGGGGCCGGAGCAGAGAGACCCAGTACTTC
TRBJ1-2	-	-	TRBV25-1	CASSESTVHYGYTF	TGTGCCAGCAGTGAATCTACGGTCCACTATGGCTACACCTTC
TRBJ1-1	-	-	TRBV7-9	CASSLRVGNTEAFF	TGTGCCAGCAGCTTAAGGGTAGGGAACACTGAAGCTTTCTTT
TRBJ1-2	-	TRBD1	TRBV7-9	CASSFPGTGPNYTF	TGTGCCAGCAGCTTTCCTGGGACAGGGCCTAACTACACCTTC
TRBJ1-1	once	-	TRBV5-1	CASSDGNRYTEAFF	TGCGCCAGCAGCGACGGAAACAGGTACACTGAAGCTTTCTTT
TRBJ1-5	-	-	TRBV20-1	CSASAREVQPQHF	TGCAGTGCTAGTGCTCGGGAAGTCCAGCCCCAGCATTTT
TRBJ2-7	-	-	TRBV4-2	CASSQVAPYDEQYF	TGTGCCAGCAGCCAAGTCGCCCCCTACGATGAGCAGTACTTC
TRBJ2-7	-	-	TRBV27	CASSFGQAYEQYF	TGTGCCAGCAGTTTTGGCCAGGCCTACGAGCAGTACTTC